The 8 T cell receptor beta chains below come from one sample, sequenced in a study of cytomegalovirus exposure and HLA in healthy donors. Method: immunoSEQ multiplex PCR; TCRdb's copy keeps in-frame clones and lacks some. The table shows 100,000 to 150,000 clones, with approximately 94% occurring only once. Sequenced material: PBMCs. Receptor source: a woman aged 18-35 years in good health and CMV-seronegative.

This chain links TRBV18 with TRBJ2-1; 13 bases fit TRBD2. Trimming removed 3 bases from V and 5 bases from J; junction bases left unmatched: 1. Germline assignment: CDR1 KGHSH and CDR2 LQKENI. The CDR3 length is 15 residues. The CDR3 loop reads CASSPGLAGDNEQFF. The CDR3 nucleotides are TGTGCCAGCTCACCCGGACTAGCGGGGGACAATGAGCAGTTCTTC.

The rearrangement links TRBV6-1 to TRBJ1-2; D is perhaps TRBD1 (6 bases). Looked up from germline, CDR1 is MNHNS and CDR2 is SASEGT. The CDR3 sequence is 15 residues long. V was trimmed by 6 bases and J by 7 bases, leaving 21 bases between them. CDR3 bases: TGTGCCAGCAGAGCGAACCTTTTGGCAGGGGTTGGCTACACCTTC. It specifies CASRANLLAGVGYTF.

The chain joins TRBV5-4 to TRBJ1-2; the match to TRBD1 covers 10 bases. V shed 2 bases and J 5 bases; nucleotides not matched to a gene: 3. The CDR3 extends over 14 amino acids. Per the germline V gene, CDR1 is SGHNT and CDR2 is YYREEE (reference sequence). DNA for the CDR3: TGTGCCAGCAGCTTATCGGGACAGGGGTATGGCTACACCTTC. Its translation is CASSLSGQGYGYTF.

CDR3 amino acids: CASSPVGGGALGYEQYF. In DNA, the CDR3 is TGTGCCAGCAGCCCAGTAGGCGGGGGGGCCCTCGGATACGAGCAGTACTTC. The rearrangement links TRBV9 to TRBJ2-7, with 9 bases that match TRBD2. In germline, CDR1 is SGDLS, CDR2 YYNGEE. The CDR3 is 17 amino acids. J was trimmed by 4 bases and V by 4 bases; bases with no gene match: 15.

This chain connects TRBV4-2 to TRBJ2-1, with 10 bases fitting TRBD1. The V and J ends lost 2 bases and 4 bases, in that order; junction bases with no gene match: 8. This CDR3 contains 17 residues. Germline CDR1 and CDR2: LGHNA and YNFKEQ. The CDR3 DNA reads TGTGCCAGCAGCCAACTACAACCGGGACAGGGGTACAATGAGCAGTTCTTC. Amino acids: CASSQLQPGQGYNEQFF.

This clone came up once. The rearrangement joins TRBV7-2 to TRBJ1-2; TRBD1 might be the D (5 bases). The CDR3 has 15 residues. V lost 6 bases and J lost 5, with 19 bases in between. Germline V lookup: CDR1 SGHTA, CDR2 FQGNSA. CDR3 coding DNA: TGTGCCAGCAGACCAACCGCGGGACCGAATTATGGCTACACCTTC. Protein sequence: CASRPTAGPNYGYTF.

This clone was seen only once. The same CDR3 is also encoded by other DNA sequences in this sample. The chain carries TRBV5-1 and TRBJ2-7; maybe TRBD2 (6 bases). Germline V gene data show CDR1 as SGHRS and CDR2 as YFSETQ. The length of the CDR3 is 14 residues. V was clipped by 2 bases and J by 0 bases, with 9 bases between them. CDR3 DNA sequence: TGCGCCAGCAGCTTTTCCGGGAGCTCCTACGAGCAGTACTTC. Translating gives CASSFSGSSYEQYF.

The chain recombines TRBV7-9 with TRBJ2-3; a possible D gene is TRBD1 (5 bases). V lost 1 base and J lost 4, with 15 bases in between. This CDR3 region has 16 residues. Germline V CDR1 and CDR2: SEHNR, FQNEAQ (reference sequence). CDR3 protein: CASSLGQGKWSDTQYF. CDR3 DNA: TGTGCCAGCAGCTTAGGGCAGGGAAAATGGTCAGATACGCAGTATTTT.